A selection of T cell receptor beta chains follows, all from one sample in a study of regulatory T cells in long-lasting Graves disease. TCRdb fed the multiplex PCR reads into MiXCR, producing one record per CDR3 protein. The sample has hundreds of thousands of distinct CDR3 sequences, around a fifth seen once. The sequences come from peripheral blood mononuclear cells (PBMCs), collected when the disease was refractory, from a patient treated with antithyroid drugs. The receptors come from a female donor with Graves disease. The CDR3 runs from the conserved cysteine through the conserved F or W. The order of the fields is J gene, V gene, D gene, clone size, CDR3 protein, CDR3 DNA. The D gene is left open where the match is weak. The listing skips clone size in some rows; elsewhere it reads once, few, many or a size class.

>TRBJ1-6|TRBV6-2/TRBV6-3|.|many
CASSYSMQGSSPLHF
TGTGCCAGCAGTTACTCGATGCAGGGTAGTTCACCCCTCCACTTT
>TRBJ1-4|TRBV2|.|many
CASSELEATNEKLFF
TGTGCCAGCAGTGAATTGGAAGCAACTAATGAAAAACTGTTTTTT
>TRBJ2-7|TRBV11-2|.|once
CASSPATFNERYF
TGTGCCAGCAGCCCTGCGACCTTCAACGAGCGGTACTTC
>TRBJ2-7|TRBV6-1|TRBD2|many
CASRRLAGGHYEQYF
TGTGCCAGCAGACGACTAGCGGGAGGGCACTACGAGCAGTACTTC
>TRBJ1-2|TRBV12-3/TRBV12-4|.|many
CASSRDTNYGYTF
TGTGCCAGCAGCCGCGACACTAACTATGGCTACACCTTC
>TRBJ2-7|TRBV6-1|TRBD2|many
CASKATTSRPYEQYF
TGTGCCAGCAAAGCAACGACTAGCCGGCCCTACGAGCAGTACTTC
>TRBJ1-3|TRBV5-6|TRBD1|few
CASSSWTGGIGNTIYF
TGTGCCAGCAGCTCCTGGACAGGGGGCATAGGAAACACCATATATTTT
>TRBJ2-5|TRBV11-2|TRBD2|.
CASTGGGGETQYF
TGTGCCAGCACCGGGGGGGGCGGAGAGACCCAGTACTTC
>TRBJ1-1|TRBV12-3/TRBV12-4|.|.
CASSHPAGAGGTEAFF
TGTGCCAGCAGCCATCCGGCAGGGGCCGGGGGCACTGAAGCTTTCTTT
>TRBJ1-5|TRBV29-1|TRBD1|.
CSVTTGATNQPQHF
TGCAGCGTAACCACAGGGGCGACGAATCAGCCCCAGCATTTT
>TRBJ2-7|TRBV12-3/TRBV12-4|TRBD2|many
CASRKAGVAYEQYF
TGTGCCAGCAGGAAAGCGGGAGTGGCCTACGAGCAGTACTTC
>TRBJ2-1|TRBV7-6|TRBD1|few
CASSLFGTDNEQFF
TGTGCCAGCAGCTTATTCGGGACAGACAATGAGCAGTTCTTC
>TRBJ2-5|TRBV6-1|.|.
CASSTGWGTQYF
TGTGCCAGCAGCACAGGGTGGGGAACCCAGTACTTC
>TRBJ2-3|TRBV20-1|TRBD2|few
CSAPKPPGLVTDTQYF
TGCAGTGCCCCCAAACCCCCGGGACTAGTCACAGATACGCAGTATTTT
>TRBJ2-5|TRBV12-3/TRBV12-4|.|many
CASSPGLRETQYF
TGTGCCAGCAGCCCCGGACTTCGAGAGACCCAGTACTTC
>TRBJ1-4|TRBV5-1|.|few
CASSRYPGEGLNEKLFF
TGCGCCAGCAGCCGGTACCCGGGGGAGGGGCTTAATGAAAAACTGTTTTTT
>TRBJ2-7|TRBV24-1|.|.
CATKGTRSSYEQYF
TGTGCCACCAAGGGGACTCGGAGCTCCTACGAGCAGTACTTC
>TRBJ1-5|TRBV2|.|many
CASTKSFLSNQPQHF
TGTGCCAGCACAAAATCCTTTCTTAGCAATCAGCCCCAGCATTTT
>TRBJ1-5|TRBV6-1|TRBD1|.
CASSPGQGYSQPQHF
TGTGCCAGCAGCCCCGGACAGGGTTACAGTCAGCCCCAGCATTTT
>TRBJ1-1|TRBV10-3|.|many
CAASRVEGGEEAFF
TGTGCCGCATCAAGGGTGGAGGGAGGCGAGGAAGCTTTCTTT
>TRBJ1-5|TRBV4-1|.|.
CASSQELSWQGNQPQHF
TGCGCCAGCAGCCAAGAACTATCTTGGCAGGGAAATCAGCCCCAGCATTTT
>TRBJ1-2|TRBV6-1|.|many
CASSRITTGNYGYTF
TGTGCCAGCAGTCGAATAACAACAGGGAACTATGGCTACACCTTC
>TRBJ2-4|TRBV20-1|TRBD2|.
CSARDLASGDKNIQYF
TGCAGTGCTAGAGATCTGGCTAGCGGCGACAAAAACATTCAGTACTTC
>TRBJ2-5|TRBV4-2|.|few
CASSQSALSGVAAPDQETQYF
TGTGCCAGCAGCCAGAGCGCCTTGAGTGGGGTAGCGGCTCCAGACCAAGAGACCCAGTACTTC
>TRBJ2-5|TRBV30|.|few
CAWSVRPGSRETQYF
TGTGCCTGGAGTGTACGACCAGGGTCGAGGGAGACCCAGTACTTC
>TRBJ2-2|TRBV24-1|TRBD1|many
CATSDLSFTGGVTGELFF
TGTGCCACCAGTGATTTGTCATTTACAGGGGGAGTCACCGGGGAGCTGTTTTTT
>TRBJ2-7|TRBV28|.|many
CASTPALGVYEQYF
TGTGCCAGCACCCCGGCCCTCGGGGTCTACGAGCAGTACTTC
>TRBJ2-7|TRBV4-3|.|few
CASSQENRPDSYEQYF
TGCGCCAGCAGCCAAGAGAACAGGCCAGACTCCTACGAGCAGTACTTC
>TRBJ2-7|TRBV10-3|.|.
CAVSQSFDEQYF
TGTGCCGTATCTCAGTCTTTCGACGAGCAGTACTTC
>TRBJ1-4|TRBV28|TRBD1|many
CASSWTGLANEKLFF
TGTGCCAGCAGTTGGACAGGTTTGGCTAATGAAAAACTGTTTTTT
>TRBJ1-1|TRBV7-8|.|.
CASSLGLLGPEAFF
TGTGCCAGCAGCTTAGGGCTGCTCGGCCCTGAAGCTTTCTTT
>TRBJ2-7|TRBV7-9|TRBD1|.
CASRRDRAGDEQYF
TGTGCCAGCAGACGGGACAGGGCGGGTGACGAGCAGTACTTC
>TRBJ1-5|TRBV7-8|TRBD1|many
CASSLTGTGGNQPQHF
TGTGCCAGCAGCTTAACCGGGACAGGGGGCAATCAGCCCCAGCATTTT
>TRBJ1-2|TRBV5-6|.|few
CASIQQPGSRTGYTF
TGTGCCAGCATCCAACAACCAGGGAGCCGGACTGGCTACACCTTC
>TRBJ2-1|TRBV7-9|TRBD2|.
CASSKRLAGGVEQFF
TGTGCCAGCAGCAAAAGACTAGCGGGAGGGGTTGAGCAGTTCTTC
>TRBJ1-2|TRBV24-1|TRBD1|many
CATSDSRDSYGYTF
TGTGCCACCAGTGATTCTCGGGACAGCTATGGCTACACCTTC
>TRBJ1-2|TRBV27|.|once
CASSTDSSFYGYTF
TGTGCCAGCAGTACGGACAGCTCCTTCTATGGCTACACCTTC
>TRBJ2-5|TRBV7-9|.|.
CASSLVGAAETQYF
TGTGCCAGCAGCTTAGTGGGCGCCGCAGAGACCCAGTACTTC
>TRBJ1-5|TRBV6-1|.|many
CASTPGSPAQHF
TGTGCCAGCACCCCAGGTTCCCCGGCCCAGCATTTT
>TRBJ1-5|TRBV19|TRBD1|.
CASSIGVQGFGNQPQHF
TGTGCCAGTAGTATAGGAGTACAGGGGTTTGGCAATCAGCCCCAGCATTTT
>TRBJ2-7|TRBV29-1|TRBD2|once
CSVEDEDGGFGEQYF
TGCAGCGTTGAAGATGAGGACGGGGGGTTTGGGGAGCAGTACTTC
>TRBJ2-7|TRBV6-1|.|many
CASSGVLTAGEQYF
TGTGCCAGCAGTGGGGTCCTTACGGCTGGGGAGCAGTACTTC
>TRBJ2-5|TRBV28|.|many
CASSLPGDSETQYF
TGTGCCAGCAGTTTACCAGGCGACTCAGAGACCCAGTACTTC
>TRBJ1-1|TRBV13|.|many
CASSLRTGWNTEAFF
TGTGCCAGCAGCTTGCGAACAGGGTGGAACACTGAAGCTTTCTTT
>TRBJ1-5|TRBV6-1|.|.
CASTDKSNQPQHF
TGTGCCAGCACGGATAAATCTAATCAGCCCCAGCATTTT
>TRBJ1-1|TRBV5-6|.|.
CASSPDAGEGTEAFF
TGTGCCAGCAGCCCGGACGCGGGAGAGGGAACTGAAGCTTTCTTT